One T cell receptor beta chain is described in this entry. Its matching antigen is unknown. Patients selected for sequencing had displayed CD8+CD57+ cell expansion by flow cytometry. Unmatched junction bases numbered 8, after V lost 4 bases and J lost 4 bases. The CDR3 sequence is 15 residues long. Germline values: CDR1 SGHTS, CDR2 YDEGEE. This entry belongs to a study of CD8+CD57+ T cells in acquired aplastic anemia. Background on the study: Yields of DNA that came from sorted CD4+ and CD8+ cells averaged approximately 3.5 ug. General study points: Roughly 31 was the count of CD8+ CDR3 sequences that patients shared with controls.

The template used for profiling TCR beta VDJ and CDR3 was genomic DNA. TCRdb re-called the reads through MiXCR, storing one row per CDR3 protein. In the table there are 180,000 or so distinct CDR3 sequences, roughly 48% of which are singletons. J is TRBJ2-5 and V is TRBV5-8, with 9 nucleotides matching TRBD1. This TCR came from a human donor with aplastic anemia. The sample was sorted CD4+, CD8+, or CD8+CD57+ T cells (not recorded which) from PBMCs. CDR3 loop: CASSPGQGNPETQYF. DNA for the CDR3: TGTGCCAGCAGCCCGGGACAGGGTAATCCAGAGACCCAGTACTTC.